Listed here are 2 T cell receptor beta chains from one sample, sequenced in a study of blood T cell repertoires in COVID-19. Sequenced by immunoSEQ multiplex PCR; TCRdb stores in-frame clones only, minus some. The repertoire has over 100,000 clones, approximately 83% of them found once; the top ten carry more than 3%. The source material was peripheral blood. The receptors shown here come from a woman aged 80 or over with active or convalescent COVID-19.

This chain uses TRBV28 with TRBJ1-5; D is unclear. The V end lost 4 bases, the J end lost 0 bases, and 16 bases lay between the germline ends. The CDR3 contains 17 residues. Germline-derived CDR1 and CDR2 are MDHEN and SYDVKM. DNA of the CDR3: TGTGCCAGCAGTTGGAGCCCGGGGTATAATAGCAATCAGCCCCAGCATTTT. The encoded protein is CASSWSPGYNSNQPQHF.

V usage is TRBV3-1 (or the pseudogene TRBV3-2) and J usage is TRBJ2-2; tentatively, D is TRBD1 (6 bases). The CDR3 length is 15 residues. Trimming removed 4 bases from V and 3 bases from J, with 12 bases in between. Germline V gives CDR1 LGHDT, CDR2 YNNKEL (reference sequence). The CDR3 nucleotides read TGTGCCAGCAGCCCCCGGGACACTGACACCGGGGAGCTGTTTTTT. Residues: CASSPRDTDTGELFF.